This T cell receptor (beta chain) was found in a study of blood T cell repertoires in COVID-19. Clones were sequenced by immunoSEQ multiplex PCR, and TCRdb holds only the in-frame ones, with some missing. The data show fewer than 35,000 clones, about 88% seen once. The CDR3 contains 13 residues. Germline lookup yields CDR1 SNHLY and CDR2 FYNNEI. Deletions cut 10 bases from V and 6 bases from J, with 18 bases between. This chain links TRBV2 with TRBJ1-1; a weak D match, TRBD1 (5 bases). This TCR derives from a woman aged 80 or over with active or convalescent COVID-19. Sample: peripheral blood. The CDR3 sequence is CANRIRVQSEAFF. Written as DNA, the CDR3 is TGTGCCAACCGGATCAGGGTACAATCTGAAGCTTTCTTT.